This T cell receptor beta chain was found in a study of response to subunit inactivated influenza vaccine. From the RT-PCR reads, TCRdb called clonotypes with MiXCR, one entry per CDR3 protein. The sample includes hundreds of thousands of distinct CDR3 sequences, more than 10% of them seen just once. This clonotype was picked up many times. Its antigen is currently unknown. General study points: Authors suggested each seasonal flu vaccination may recruit only limited numbers of new T cells.

This TCR came from a man aged 45-65 years who received an inactivated influenza vaccine. Sequencing used non-naive T cells sorted from PBMCs, obtained 14 to 15 days before vaccination.

The chain's CDR3 is CSASGRTQPSTDTQYF. CDR3 nucleotides: TGCAGTGCTAGTGGTAGGACACAACCTAGCACAGATACGCAGTATTTT. The V gene is TRBV20-1, the J gene TRBJ2-3, with D tentatively TRBD1 (5 bases). The CDR3 covers 16 residues. Germline lookup yields CDR1 DFQATT and CDR2 SNEGSKA (reference sequence). The germline V and J ends were trimmed by 3 bases and 0 bases, with 16 bases remaining between them.